Shown below are 5 T cell receptor beta chains from a single sample sequenced in a study of regulatory T cells in long-lasting Graves disease. Construction of the TCR beta libraries employed iRepertoire HTBI primers in conjunction with Arm-PCR of CDR3 regions. From the multiplex PCR reads, TCRdb called clonotypes with MiXCR, one entry per CDR3 protein. The sample consists of fewer than 550,000 distinct CDR3 sequences, around 17% of them appearing once. The time point was: newly diagnosed GD, antithyroid drugs for less than 3 months. After RNA was extracted from PBMCs, the TCR library was made from it. These data were also reused for a study on T cells in Graves' hyperthyroidism and ophthalmopathy.

The sample consisted of peripheral blood mononuclear cells (PBMCs), taken at new diagnosis, from a patient treated with antithyroid drugs. Source of these receptors: a woman aged 18 to 35 with Graves disease.

This clonotype has ten or more counts. This chain joins TRBV5-1 and TRBJ1-2; 10 nucleotides align to TRBD1. This CDR3 region has 16 residues. The germline gives CDR1 SGHRS, CDR2 YFSETQ. V was pared by 3 bases and J by 3 bases, with 8 bases of the junction left unmatched. CDR3: CASSYSTDRGDYGYTF. The CDR3 coding sequence is TGCGCCAGCAGCTATTCAACGGACAGGGGGGACTATGGCTACACCTTC.

This clonotype was picked up many times. The chain has TRBV15 and TRBJ1-5; D not certain. The CDR3 covers 16 residues. Trimming pared 0 bases from V and 3 bases from J, leaving 12 bases between. Germline lookup yields CDR1 LNHNV and CDR2 YYDKDF (reference sequence). CDR3: CATSRDLGANNQPQHF. The CDR3 nucleotides are TGTGCCACCAGCAGAGATCTGGGAGCTAACAATCAGCCCCAGCATTTT.

This clonotype occurred many times. V is TRBV27 and J is TRBJ2-1, with D perhaps TRBD1 (5 bases). Judging by the DNA end, TRBJ2-5 fits better; the J call may be wrong. The V gene's germline CDR1 is MNHEY and CDR2 SMNVEV (reference sequence). The CDR3 has 14 residues. CDR3 sequence (DNA): TGTGCCAGCAGTTTCAACGATGACAGTGAGACCCAGTACTTC. The encoded protein is CASSFNDDSETQYF.

This chain uses TRBV20-1 with TRBJ2-3, with D perhaps TRBD2 (5 bases). CDR1 and CDR2 from the germline V gene are DFQATT and SNEGSKA (reference sequence). The CDR3 length is 14 residues. Trimming removed 0 bases at V and 4 bases at J, with 11 bases between. CDR3 sequence (DNA): TGCAGTGCTAGAGATAGGGCGAGGGCAGATACGCAGTATTTT. Its protein is CSARDRARADTQYF.

This chain connects TRBV10-2 to TRBJ2-7, with TRBD2 as a possible D gene (5 bases). V was cut by 10 bases and J by 2 bases, with 15 bases left in between. This CDR3 is 13 amino acids long. CDR1 is WSHSY and CDR2 is SAAADI in the germline V gene. CDR3: CATRYGEPYEQYF. In nucleotides, the CDR3 is TGCGCCACCCGTTACGGGGAGCCCTACGAGCAGTACTTC.